These 18 T cell receptor beta chains share one sample of origin, sequenced in a study of a mutant IDH1 vaccine in newly diagnosed glioma. Their antigens are not known. Noted time point: week 23, last vaccination. The vaccine gave 300 ug of a 20-mer mutant IDH1 peptide subcutaneously per dose. The protocol was immunoSEQ multiplex PCR, while the TCRdb copy is restricted to in-frame clones and leaves out a portion. This repertoire shows over 35,000 clones, roughly 81% found once; its top ten account for about 5.2%. Source: PBMCs, taken from a glioma patient whose treatment included an IDH1 peptide vaccine. The receptors originated from a man aged 35-49 years with glioma.

The count of this clone is one. The V call is TRBV11-2, the J call TRBJ1-2; TRBD1 matches at 9 bases. This CDR3 is built from 17 residues. Per germline, CDR1 SGHAT and CDR2 FQNNGV. The junction had 7 bases not matched to a gene; V was cut back by 1 base and J by 1 base. Written as DNA, the CDR3 is TGTGCCAGCAGCTTAGTTGGGGGACAGGGACTTAACTATGGCTACACCTTC. It translates to CASSLVGGQGLNYGYTF. The entire variable domain, with the rest obtained from reference TRBV11-2 and TRBJ1-2, is as follows: EAGVAQSPRYKIIEKRQSVAFWCNPISGHATLYWYQQILGQGPKLLIQFQNNGVVDDSQLPKDRFSAERLKGVDSTLKIQPAKLEDSAVYLCASSLVGGQGLNYGYTFGSGTRLTVV.

The gene calls are TRBV20-1 and TRBJ2-3; no firm D call. With 4 bases removed from V and 7 bases from J, the gap between germline ends came to 9 bases. The length of the CDR3 is 11 residues. CDR1 and CDR2 (germline): DFQATT, SNEGSKA (reference sequence). The CDR3 spells CSATTSNTQYF. In DNA form, the CDR3 reads TGCAGTGCTACTACCTCCAATACGCAGTATTTT.

The V and J genes are TRBV12-5 and TRBJ2-7, with D perhaps matching TRBD1 (6 bases). The CDR3 is 15 residues long. Germline-derived CDR1 and CDR2 are LGHNT and FRNRAP. V gave up 6 bases and J gave up 2 bases, with 17 bases separating them. CDR3 protein: CASGPQGIYTYEQYF. The CDR3, as DNA: TGTGCTAGTGGCCCTCAGGGGATCTATACCTACGAGCAGTACTTC.

The gene calls are TRBV23-1 and TRBJ2-7, with a tentative D call TRBD2 (7 bases). TRBV23-1 belongs to the ORF category, with a function that is uncertain. V lost 8 bases, J lost 0 bases, and 14 bases lay in between. The CDR3 has 14 amino acids. The CDR3 DNA follows: TGCGCCAGCGGACAGCGCGGGAGCTCCTACGAGCAGTACTTC. It encodes CASGQRGSSYEQYF.

This sequence joins TRBV10-3 and TRBJ1-2, with D unclear. Trimming shortened V by 8 bases and J by 8 bases, and 18 bases separated the two germline ends. The germline V gene encodes CDR1 ENHRY and CDR2 SYGVKD. The CDR3 has 13 amino acids. The CDR3: CAIPLEGAEGYTF. Here the CDR3 DNA reads TGTGCCATCCCCCTTGAGGGCGCGGAAGGCTACACCTTC.

The rearrangement uses TRBV19 and TRBJ2-1; D gene unclear. CDR3 length: 16 residues. Deletions cut 6 bases from V and 1 base from J, with 16 bases between. CDR1 LNHDA and CDR2 SQIVND come from the germline V gene (reference sequence). The CDR3 sequence: CASRIDNTPSYNEQFF. For the CDR3, the DNA is TGTGCCAGTAGGATCGACAATACCCCATCCTACAATGAGCAGTTCTTC. The variable domain in full, with the rest retrieved from reference TRBV19 and TRBJ2-1, is DGGITQSPKYLFRKEGQNVTLSCEQNLNHDAMYWYRQDPGQGLRLIYYSQIVNDFQKGDIAEGYSVSREKKESFPLTVTSAQKNPTAFYLCASRIDNTPSYNEQFFGPGTRLTVL.

The chain links TRBV18 to TRBJ1-1; D perhaps matches TRBD1 (5 bases). The germline V gene has CDR1 KGHSH and CDR2 LQKENI. V dropped 2 bases and J dropped 3 bases, with 10 bases sitting between them. The length of the CDR3 is 14 residues. The CDR3 sequence is CASSPAGQHTEAFF. CDR3 bases: TGTGCCAGCTCACCAGCCGGACAACACACTGAAGCTTTCTTT.

V usage is TRBV19 and J usage is TRBJ2-7; 7 bases are shared with TRBD2. Germline loops: CDR1 LNHDA, CDR2 SQIVND (reference sequence). This CDR3 contains 15 residues. The J segment lost 3 bases and the V segment lost 0 bases, leaving 5 bases of the junction unmatched. CDR3: CASSIELANVYEQYF. DNA for the CDR3: TGTGCCAGTAGTATAGAACTAGCGAACGTCTACGAGCAGTACTTC.

The V call is TRBV29-1, the J call TRBJ1-2; no definite D call. Germline V gives CDR1 SQVTM, CDR2 ANQGSEA. The CDR3 covers 15 residues. Between the trimmed V and J ends, which lost 6 bases and 0 bases, there was a span of 17 bases. The CDR3 sequence: CSVANQVQANYGYTF. The CDR3 nucleotides are TGCAGCGTCGCAAACCAGGTCCAAGCTAACTATGGCTACACCTTC.

V gene TRBV10-3 combines with J gene TRBJ2-7, with 8 bases matching TRBD2. The V and J ends lost 0 bases and 2 bases, in that order; junction bases with no gene match: 6. The CDR3 runs to 16 residues. The germline CDR1 and CDR2 sequences are ENHRY and SYGVKD. The CDR3 DNA reads as TGTGCCATCAGTGAGTCAGGCGAGCGGGGGACCTACGAGCAGTACTTC. It translates to CAISESGERGTYEQYF.

This sequence joins TRBV4-3 and TRBJ2-3; D not resolved. This CDR3 has 13 amino acids. The germline V gene encodes CDR1 LGHNA and CDR2 YSLEER. Trimming left V 0 bases short and J 6 bases short, with 7 bases between. This chain's CDR3 is CASSQEAWDTQYF. The CDR3 DNA is TGCGCCAGCAGCCAAGAAGCCTGGGATACGCAGTATTTT.

V gene TRBV4-3 combines with J gene TRBJ1-1, with TRBD1 as a possible D gene (5 bases). CDR1 and CDR2 (germline): LGHNA, YSLEER. V lost 3 bases to trimming and J lost 7 bases, with 18 bases between them. The CDR3 sequence is 15 residues long. The CDR3 region has the DNA TGCGCCAGCAGCCAGGCCCTTGGGATCCAGGGTGAAGCTTTCTTT. Amino acids: CASSQALGIQGEAFF.

The chain links TRBV27 to TRBJ2-6; D is unclear. CDR3 length equals 16 residues. Germline V CDR1 and CDR2: MNHEY, SMNVEV (reference sequence). Trimming left V 3 bases short and J 1 base short, with 10 bases between. CDR3 in amino acids: CASSFIGGSGANVLTF. The DNA for the CDR3 is TGTGCCAGCAGTTTTATAGGTGGGTCTGGGGCCAACGTCCTGACTTTC.

This clone was seen a handful of times. The chain has TRBV18 and TRBJ1-4, with 8 bases matching TRBD1. CDR1 is KGHSH, CDR2 LQKENI, per germline. The CDR3 totals 15 residues. The junction had 8 bases not matched to a gene; V was cut back by 3 bases and J by 8 bases. In DNA form, the CDR3 reads TGTGCCAGCTCACCTCTCGGACAGGGTGACGAAAAACTGTTTTTT. It is translated as CASSPLGQGDEKLFF.

The chain has TRBV19 and TRBJ1-6; 7 positions agree with TRBD1. Per the germline V gene, CDR1 is LNHDA and CDR2 is SQIVND (reference sequence). The CDR3 is 14 amino acids. V shed 3 bases and J 5 bases; nucleotides not matched to a gene: 1. The CDR3 reads CASSITGDNSPLHF. For the CDR3, the DNA is TGTGCCAGTAGTATTACAGGGGATAATTCACCCCTCCACTTT.

V gene TRBV27 combines with J gene TRBJ2-6; D ambiguous. Germline V gives CDR1 MNHEY, CDR2 SMNVEV (reference sequence). With 4 bases removed from V and 0 bases from J, the gap between germline ends came to 4 bases. This CDR3 region has 14 residues. The CDR3 region has the DNA TGTGCCAGCAGTTCCCTCTCTGGGGCCAACGTCCTGACTTTC. Protein product: CASSSLSGANVLTF.

CDR3 region: CASSPTAGGLTDTQYF. CDR3 nucleotides: TGCGCCAGCAGCCCGACGGCGGGAGGATTGACAGATACGCAGTATTTT. V is TRBV4-3 and J is TRBJ2-3; TRBD2 matches at 8 bases. V was clipped by 4 bases and J by 3 bases; unmatched bases: 9. This CDR3 comprises 16 residues. Germline CDR1 LGHNA, CDR2 YSLEER.

The genes are TRBV27 and TRBJ1-2; unclear D gene. V lost 0 bases and J 6 bases, leaving 8 bases between the germline ends. Looked up from germline, CDR1 is MNHEY and CDR2 is SMNVEV (reference sequence). The length of the CDR3 is 13 residues. CDR3 nucleotides: TGTGCCAGCAGTTTATCGCGGCGTGATGGCTACACCTTC. Amino acid sequence: CASSLSRRDGYTF.